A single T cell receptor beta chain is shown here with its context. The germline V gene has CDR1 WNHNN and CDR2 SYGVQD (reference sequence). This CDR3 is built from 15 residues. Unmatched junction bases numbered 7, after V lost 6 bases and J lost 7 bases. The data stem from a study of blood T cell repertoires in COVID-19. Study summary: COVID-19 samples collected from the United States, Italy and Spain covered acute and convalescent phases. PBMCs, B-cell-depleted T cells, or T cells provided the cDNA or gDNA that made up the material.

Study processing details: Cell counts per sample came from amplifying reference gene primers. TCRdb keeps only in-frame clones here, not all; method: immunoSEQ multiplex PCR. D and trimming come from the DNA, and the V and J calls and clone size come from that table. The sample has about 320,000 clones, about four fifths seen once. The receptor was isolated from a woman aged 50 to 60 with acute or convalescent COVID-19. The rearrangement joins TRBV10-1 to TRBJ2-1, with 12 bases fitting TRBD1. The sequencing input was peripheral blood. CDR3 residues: CASRPGTGGRNEQFF. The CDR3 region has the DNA TGCGCCAGCAGACCCGGGACAGGGGGCAGGAATGAGCAGTTCTTC.